Listed below are T cell receptor beta chains from one sample, sequenced in a study of T cell responses to AZD1222 COVID-19 vaccine. Assay used: immunoSEQ multiplex PCR; TCRdb lists only in-frame clones, some missing. The sample includes more than 120,000 clones, roughly 90% of them seen just once. This material consisted of peripheral blood, taken 28 days after the second dose of the MenACWY control vaccine. All receptors derive from an adult who received the MenACWY meningococcal vaccine as a control. The CDR3 runs from the conserved cysteine through the conserved F or W. A D gene is named only where the DNA matches it firmly. The listing skips clone size in some rows; elsewhere it reads once, few, many or a size class.

d_call: NA; v_call: TRBV7-9; clone_size: NA; j_call: TRBJ2-3; cdr3_aa: CASSLGTSTDTQYF; cdr3_nt: TGTGCCAGCAGCCTCGGGACAAGCACAGATACGCAGTATTTT
d_call: NA; v_call: TRBV5-1; clone_size: few; j_call: TRBJ1-1; cdr3_aa: CASSLLGGTEAFF; cdr3_nt: TGCGCCAGCAGCCTTCTCGGGGGCACTGAAGCTTTCTTT
d_call: TRBD1; v_call: TRBV6-1; clone_size: NA; j_call: TRBJ1-1; cdr3_aa: CASSDYRGLRAEAFF; cdr3_nt: TGTGCCAGCAGTGATTACAGGGGACTTCGCGCTGAAGCTTTCTTT
d_call: TRBD1; v_call: TRBV5-5; clone_size: NA; j_call: TRBJ1-2; cdr3_aa: CASSPGQGAHYGYTF; cdr3_nt: TGTGCCAGCAGCCCTGGACAGGGGGCACACTATGGCTACACCTTC
d_call: NA; v_call: TRBV11-3; clone_size: few; j_call: TRBJ2-7; cdr3_aa: CASSLDLGGATPEQYF; cdr3_nt: TGTGCCAGCAGCTTAGATTTGGGGGGCGCAACCCCCGAGCAGTACTTC
d_call: NA; v_call: TRBV7-9; clone_size: few; j_call: TRBJ2-1; cdr3_aa: CASSLQGIHNEQFF; cdr3_nt: TGTGCCAGCAGCCTACAGGGTATCCACAATGAGCAGTTCTTC
d_call: NA; v_call: TRBV7-9; clone_size: NA; j_call: TRBJ1-2; cdr3_aa: CASSFKQGYGYTF; cdr3_nt: TGTGCCAGCAGCTTTAAACAGGGCTACGGCTACACCTTC
d_call: NA; v_call: TRBV7-9; clone_size: once; j_call: TRBJ1-6; cdr3_aa: CASMMEGSYNSPLHF; cdr3_nt: TGTGCCAGCATGATGGAAGGGTCCTATAATTCACCCCTCCACTTT
d_call: NA; v_call: TRBV3-1/TRBV3-2; clone_size: NA; j_call: TRBJ1-2; cdr3_aa: CASSELGTGYGYTF; cdr3_nt: TGTGCCAGCAGCGAGCTAGGGACGGGCTATGGCTACACCTTC
d_call: NA; v_call: TRBV28; clone_size: NA; j_call: TRBJ1-4; cdr3_aa: CASSSEARVGANEKLFF; cdr3_nt: TGTGCCAGCAGTTCGGAAGCCAGGGTCGGGGCTAATGAAAAACTGTTTTTT
d_call: NA; v_call: TRBV19; clone_size: NA; j_call: TRBJ1-4; cdr3_aa: CASSVGFRFNEKLFF; cdr3_nt: TGTGCCAGTAGTGTGGGATTCCGATTTAATGAAAAACTGTTTTTT
d_call: NA; v_call: TRBV5-1; clone_size: NA; j_call: TRBJ1-2; cdr3_aa: CASSRTAEIYGYTF; cdr3_nt: TGCGCCAGCAGCCGGACAGCGGAGATCTATGGCTACACCTTC
d_call: TRBD1; v_call: TRBV6-5; clone_size: NA; j_call: TRBJ1-1; cdr3_aa: CASWDRWNTEAFF; cdr3_nt: TGTGCCAGCTGGGACAGGTGGAACACTGAAGCTTTCTTT
d_call: TRBD2; v_call: TRBV5-1; clone_size: NA; j_call: TRBJ2-1; cdr3_aa: CASSYLAGGQGNEQFF; cdr3_nt: TGCGCCAGCAGCTACTTAGCGGGGGGGCAAGGGAATGAGCAGTTCTTC
d_call: NA; v_call: TRBV15; clone_size: NA; j_call: TRBJ2-2; cdr3_aa: CATSSRGAPNTGELFF; cdr3_nt: TGTGCCACCAGCAGCAGGGGGGCCCCGAACACCGGGGAGCTGTTTTTT
d_call: NA; v_call: TRBV7-2; clone_size: NA; j_call: TRBJ2-5; cdr3_aa: CASSLAGDVETQYF; cdr3_nt: TGTGCCAGCAGCTTAGCGGGGGACGTAGAGACCCAGTACTTC
d_call: NA; v_call: TRBV24-1; clone_size: NA; j_call: TRBJ2-7; cdr3_aa: CATSDLGQSYEQYF; cdr3_nt: TGTGCCACCAGTGATCTCGGACAGAGTTACGAGCAGTACTTC
d_call: NA; v_call: TRBV2; clone_size: NA; j_call: TRBJ1-2; cdr3_aa: CASSERRGYGYTF; cdr3_nt: TGTGCCAGCAGTGAACGCAGGGGCTATGGCTACACCTTC
d_call: NA; v_call: TRBV27; clone_size: NA; j_call: TRBJ1-1; cdr3_aa: CASSPHRTGGTEAFF; cdr3_nt: TGTGCCAGCAGTCCTCATAGGACGGGTGGGACTGAAGCTTTCTTT
d_call: TRBD1; v_call: TRBV19; clone_size: NA; j_call: TRBJ2-2; cdr3_aa: CASAGTGITGELFF; cdr3_nt: TGTGCCAGTGCCGGGACAGGGATAACCGGGGAGCTGTTTTTT
d_call: TRBD1; v_call: TRBV24-1; clone_size: NA; j_call: TRBJ1-1; cdr3_aa: CATSPGQGSREAFF; cdr3_nt: TGTGCCACCAGTCCGGGACAGGGGAGCCGAGAAGCTTTCTTT
d_call: NA; v_call: TRBV6-2/TRBV6-3; clone_size: NA; j_call: TRBJ1-1; cdr3_aa: CASSYPTAREDTEAFF; cdr3_nt: TGTGCCAGCAGTTACCCGACCGCCCGGGAGGACACTGAAGCTTTCTTT
d_call: NA; v_call: TRBV19; clone_size: NA; j_call: TRBJ1-1; cdr3_aa: CASRPQGYTEAFF; cdr3_nt: TGTGCCAGTAGGCCACAGGGATACACTGAAGCTTTCTTT
d_call: NA; v_call: TRBV6-1; clone_size: NA; j_call: TRBJ1-5; cdr3_aa: CASSENYSNQPQHF; cdr3_nt: TGTGCCAGCAGTGAAAATTATAGCAATCAGCCCCAGCATTTT
d_call: NA; v_call: TRBV7-2; clone_size: NA; j_call: TRBJ2-7; cdr3_aa: CASSLAGQVTYEQYF; cdr3_nt: TGTGCCAGCAGCTTAGCTGGCCAGGTCACCTACGAGCAGTACTTC
d_call: NA; v_call: TRBV12-5; clone_size: NA; j_call: TRBJ2-7; cdr3_aa: CASGAPISGIAEQYF; cdr3_nt: TGTGCTAGTGGTGCGCCTATCAGTGGGATCGCCGAGCAGTACTTC
d_call: NA; v_call: TRBV9; clone_size: NA; j_call: TRBJ1-1; cdr3_aa: CASSAQLNTEAFF; cdr3_nt: TGTGCCAGCAGCGCCCAGTTGAACACTGAAGCTTTCTTT
d_call: NA; v_call: TRBV4-3; clone_size: NA; j_call: TRBJ2-7; cdr3_aa: CASSRDIASSYEQYF; cdr3_nt: TGCGCCAGCAGCCGGGACATTGCGAGCTCCTACGAGCAGTACTTC
d_call: TRBD1; v_call: TRBV18; clone_size: NA; j_call: TRBJ1-1; cdr3_aa: CASSPRGVGGTGGNTEAFF; cdr3_nt: TGTGCCAGCTCACCACGTGGTGTAGGCGGGACAGGGGGGAACACTGAAGCTTTCTTT
d_call: NA; v_call: TRBV15; clone_size: NA; j_call: TRBJ2-7; cdr3_aa: CATSRGLASNEQYF; cdr3_nt: TGTGCCACCAGCAGAGGTCTAGCATCCAACGAGCAGTACTTC
d_call: NA; v_call: TRBV5-1; clone_size: NA; j_call: TRBJ1-1; cdr3_aa: CASSLVASYPAFF; cdr3_nt: TGCGCCAGCAGCTTGGTAGCGTCCTATCCGGCTTTCTTT
d_call: TRBD1; v_call: TRBV18; clone_size: NA; j_call: TRBJ2-3; cdr3_aa: CASSSRQGDTDTQYF; cdr3_nt: TGTGCCAGCTCATCTCGACAGGGAGACACAGATACGCAGTATTTT
d_call: NA; v_call: TRBV13; clone_size: once; j_call: TRBJ1-2; cdr3_aa: CASSPRGQLYGYTF; cdr3_nt: TGTGCCAGCAGCCCCCGGGGTCAGCTCTATGGCTACACCTTC
d_call: NA; v_call: TRBV6-5; clone_size: NA; j_call: TRBJ1-5; cdr3_aa: CASSSGRQIIQPQHF; cdr3_nt: TGTGCCAGCAGTTCGGGGAGACAAATCATTCAGCCCCAGCATTTT
d_call: TRBD1; v_call: TRBV28; clone_size: NA; j_call: TRBJ1-5; cdr3_aa: CASSLGQGNQPQHF; cdr3_nt: TGTGCCAGCAGTTTAGGACAGGGCAATCAGCCCCAGCATTTT
d_call: NA; v_call: TRBV11-2; clone_size: once; j_call: TRBJ2-7; cdr3_aa: CASSLGQLYEQYF; cdr3_nt: TGTGCCAGCAGCTTAGGGCAGCTCTACGAGCAGTACTTC
d_call: NA; v_call: TRBV7-2; clone_size: NA; j_call: TRBJ1-1; cdr3_aa: CASKFGMNTEAFF; cdr3_nt: TGTGCCAGCAAATTTGGGATGAACACTGAAGCTTTCTTT
d_call: TRBD1; v_call: TRBV27; clone_size: once; j_call: TRBJ1-2; cdr3_aa: CASSFYQGASGYTF; cdr3_nt: TGTGCCAGCAGTTTTTATCAGGGGGCGTCCGGCTACACCTTC
d_call: NA; v_call: TRBV20-1; clone_size: NA; j_call: TRBJ2-3; cdr3_aa: CSANTDTQYF; cdr3_nt: TGCAGTGCCAACACAGATACGCAGTATTTT
d_call: TRBD1; v_call: TRBV4-1; clone_size: NA; j_call: TRBJ1-2; cdr3_aa: CASSQDDRRDSGYGYTF; cdr3_nt: TGCGCCAGCAGCCAAGACGACCGCCGGGACAGCGGGTATGGCTACACCTTC
d_call: NA; v_call: TRBV24-1; clone_size: NA; j_call: TRBJ2-2; cdr3_aa: CATRGQNTGELFF; cdr3_nt: TGTGCCACCAGGGGACAGAACACCGGGGAGCTGTTTTTT
d_call: TRBD1; v_call: TRBV28; clone_size: NA; j_call: TRBJ1-1; cdr3_aa: CASSLARGITEAFF; cdr3_nt: TGTGCCAGCAGTTTGGCCAGGGGGATCACTGAAGCTTTCTTT
d_call: NA; v_call: TRBV5-1; clone_size: NA; j_call: TRBJ1-5; cdr3_aa: CASSLGGPNQPQHF; cdr3_nt: TGCGCCAGCAGCTTGGGGGGACCCAATCAGCCCCAGCATTTT
d_call: NA; v_call: TRBV12-3/TRBV12-4; clone_size: NA; j_call: TRBJ1-1; cdr3_aa: CASSLGGKGAFF; cdr3_nt: TGTGCCAGCAGCCTAGGGGGAAAGGGAGCTTTCTTT
d_call: NA; v_call: TRBV19; clone_size: NA; j_call: TRBJ1-2; cdr3_aa: CASSFQGKDGYTF; cdr3_nt: TGTGCCAGTAGCTTCCAGGGTAAGGATGGCTACACCTTC
d_call: NA; v_call: TRBV27; clone_size: once; j_call: TRBJ1-4; cdr3_aa: CASSFVGVNEKLFF; cdr3_nt: TGTGCCAGCAGTTTCGTGGGGGTTAATGAAAAACTGTTTTTT